The 15 T cell receptor beta chains below all came from one sample that was sequenced in a study of shared clonotypes between healthy human individuals (dated by TCRdb to about 2020). The method behind the library was the immunoSEQ multiplex PCR assay. Sourced from immuneACCESS, this table was stored by TCRdb with only in-frame sequences that have V and J called. A share of the clones is absent; for the studies checked, an unresolved V gene accounts for under half, and the remainder has no known explanation. The sample table records around 1.6 million clones; roughly 98% of these occur just once. 0.4% to 0.45% of the sample is taken by the ten largest. Sequencing used naive CD4+ T cells sorted from blood. The sample's cell subset or site label is to be understood as: CD45RA+ positively selected. The receptor source for this set is a man under 40 in good health.

The CDR3 DNA reads TGTGCCAGCAGACGGGACTCAAAATACGAGCAGTACTTC. This translates into CASRRDSKYEQYF. The chain employs TRBV6-5 and TRBJ2-7, with D possibly matching TRBD2 (6 bases). V gave up 6 bases and J gave up 4 bases, with 13 bases separating them. The CDR3 sequence is 13 residues long. CDR1 and CDR2 from the germline V gene are MNHEY and SVGAGI.

Worth noting for this clone: This sample also contains other DNA sequences that code for the same CDR3. The chain is built from TRBV5-4 and TRBJ1-2; 7 bases align to TRBD1. Germline V lookup: CDR1 SGHNT, CDR2 YYREEE (reference sequence). The CDR3 sequence is 13 residues long. V was clipped by 4 bases and J by 8 bases; unmatched bases: 8. CDR3 sequence (DNA): TGTGCCAGCAGCACCGACAGGGACGGGGGCTACACCTTC. Encoded protein: CASSTDRDGGYTF.

The chain has TRBV2 and TRBJ2-7; D unresolved. The CDR3 totals 12 residues. Germline CDR1 SNHLY, CDR2 FYNNEI. Trimming stripped 2 bases from V and 6 bases from J, with 8 bases between. Here the CDR3 reads CASSESQFEQYF. The CDR3 bases are TGTGCCAGCAGTGAAAGTCAGTTCGAGCAGTACTTC.

The genes are TRBV18 and TRBJ2-7; 9 bases are a match to TRBD1. The CDR3 consists of 14 residues. Germline CDR1 is KGHSH and CDR2 is LQKENI. Losses at the gene ends were 3 bases for V and 6 bases for J; bases not matched to a gene: 6. CDR3 in DNA: TGTGCCAGCTCACCCGGGACAGGGTCGCGCGAGCAGTACTTC. Protein sequence: CASSPGTGSREQYF.

The genes are TRBV28 and TRBJ1-1; D not resolved. V shed 6 bases and J shed 2 bases, with 13 bases lying between them. The germline V gene encodes CDR1 MDHEN and CDR2 SYDVKM. The CDR3 extends over 14 amino acids. The CDR3 sequence is CASSLPGINTEAFF. The CDR3 coding sequence is TGTGCCAGCAGCCTACCGGGGATTAACACTGAAGCTTTCTTT.

The genes are TRBV15 and TRBJ1-2; D unclear. CDR1 is LNHNV and CDR2 is YYDKDF in the germline V gene (reference sequence). The CDR3 sequence is 13 residues long. V gave up 0 bases and J gave up 6 bases, with 8 bases separating them. CDR3 region: CATSRDLMDGYTF. For the CDR3, the DNA is TGTGCCACCAGCAGAGACTTAATGGATGGCTACACCTTC.

The chain employs TRBV5-1 and TRBJ2-7; 7 nucleotides align to TRBD1. The CDR3 totals 13 residues. The V segment lost 3 bases and the J segment 4 bases; nucleotides outside the gene matches: 4. Germline V gene lookup returns CDR1 SGHRS and CDR2 YFSETQ. The CDR3 nucleotides are TGCGCCAGCAGCTCCGGGACAGAATACGAGCAGTACTTC. Its protein product is CASSSGTEYEQYF.

The chain combines TRBV5-4 with TRBJ2-2; no clear D. CDR1 is SGHNT, CDR2 YYREEE, per germline (reference sequence). This CDR3 spans 13 amino acids. Deletions cut 4 bases from V and 7 bases from J, with 11 bases between. The CDR3 nucleotides are TGTGCCAGCAGCCCTGAAAGCGTCGGGGAGCTGTTTTTT. It yields the protein CASSPESVGELFF.

The chain employs TRBV25-1 and TRBJ2-1, with D unresolved. Per germline, CDR1 MGHDK and CDR2 SYGVNS. V was cut by 1 base and J by 2 bases, with 9 bases left in between. This CDR3 region has 15 residues. The CDR3 bases are TGTGCCAGCAGTGAATTTCGGAGCCCCTACAATGAGCAGTTCTTC. Protein product: CASSEFRSPYNEQFF.

This sequence joins TRBV10-1 and TRBJ1-1, with D perhaps matching TRBD1 (5 bases). Germline loops: CDR1 WNHNN, CDR2 SYGVQD (reference sequence). This CDR3 is 15 amino acids long. Trimming shortened V by 0 bases and J by 3 bases, and 11 bases separated the two germline ends. The chain's CDR3 is CASSESRGAHTEAFF. The CDR3 coding sequence is TGCGCCAGCAGTGAGTCGCGAGGGGCTCACACTGAAGCTTTCTTT.

This rearrangement joins TRBV5-1 to TRBJ1-4, with TRBD1 matching over 8 bases. This CDR3 region has 17 residues. After removal of 2 bases from V and 0 bases from J, the junction contained 6 bases not matched to a gene. The V gene's germline CDR1 is SGHRS and CDR2 YFSETQ. CDR3 residues: CASSLRTGFATNEKLFF. CDR3 in DNA: TGCGCCAGCAGCTTAAGGACAGGGTTTGCAACTAATGAAAAACTGTTTTTT.

This clone was counted once. The CDR3: CASSIGFLAQETQYF. CDR3 bases: TGTGCCAGTAGTATAGGCTTCCTAGCGCAAGAGACCCAGTACTTC. The genes are TRBV19 and TRBJ2-5; D is perhaps TRBD2 (6 bases). Trimming shortened V by 1 base and J by 2 bases, and 11 bases separated the two germline ends. The CDR3 has 15 amino acids. The germline V gene has CDR1 LNHDA and CDR2 SQIVND (reference sequence).

This clone showed up just once. The chain carries TRBV4-3 and TRBJ2-2; D is tentatively TRBD1 or TRBD2 (7 bases each). This CDR3 has 18 residues. The germline gives CDR1 LGHNA, CDR2 YSLEER. V was pared by 2 bases and J by 0 bases, with 16 bases between. The CDR3 sequence is CASSQKTGRVTNTGELFF. In DNA, the CDR3 is TGCGCCAGCAGCCAAAAGACAGGGAGGGTTACGAACACCGGGGAGCTGTTTTTT.

The J gene is TRBJ1-2, the V gene TRBV28, with D unresolved. Trimming took 5 bases from V and 8 from J, leaving 9 bases between them. In germline, CDR1 is MDHEN, CDR2 SYDVKM. The CDR3 consists of 11 residues. CDR3 DNA sequence: TGTGCCAGCAGTGCTTTTTCAGGCTACACCTTC. It is translated as CASSAFSGYTF.

The rearrangement joins TRBV12-5 to TRBJ1-1; 7 bases align to TRBD1. V lost 1 base, J lost 0 bases, and 11 bases stayed unmatched. Germline V CDR1 and CDR2: LGHNT, FRNRAP. CDR3 size: 18 residues. DNA of the CDR3: TGTGCTAGTGGTTTGGGGGGCGGGCTACAGGGGATGAACACTGAAGCTTTCTTT. This encodes CASGLGGGLQGMNTEAFF.